The 25 T cell receptor beta chains below come from one sample, sequenced in a study of cytomegalovirus exposure and HLA in healthy donors. Primers included in the PCR were 60 Vbeta and 13 Jbeta primers. Generated by immunoSEQ multiplex PCR, the TCRdb table keeps only in-frame clones and is missing some. The sample lists approximately 150,000 clones, 70% to 80% occurring once. The specimen was PBMCs. All receptors derive from a female donor in good health and CMV-seronegative.

The DNA for the CDR3 is TGTGCCAGCAGTACGCGACAGGGTAGGGCGCGCACCGGGGAGCTGTTTTTT. This gives the protein CASSTRQGRARTGELFF. The rearrangement joins TRBV27 to TRBJ2-2; 7 bases match TRBD1. Germline V lookup: CDR1 MNHEY, CDR2 SMNVEV (reference sequence). The CDR3 spans 17 residues. The trim removed 5 bases at V and 4 bases at J, leaving 13 bases unmatched.

The genes are TRBV29-1 and TRBJ1-1; D gene ambiguous. Germline V gene sequence: CDR1 SQVTM, CDR2 ANQGSEA. The CDR3 loop spans 11 amino acids. V was clipped by 2 bases and J by 11 bases, with 12 bases between them. The CDR3 DNA is TGCAGCGTTGAATCCCGACTGAGGGCTTTCTTT. Encoded protein: CSVESRLRAFF.

This chain connects TRBV2 to TRBJ1-5, with 7 bases matching TRBD1. Germline V CDR1 and CDR2: SNHLY, FYNNEI. The trim removed 6 bases at V and 0 bases at J, leaving 5 bases unmatched. CDR3 length equals 15 residues. The CDR3 DNA sequence: TGTGCCAGCAGGGGGACAGAGTATAGCAATCAGCCCCAGCATTTT. This gives the protein CASRGTEYSNQPQHF.

V and J are TRBV2 and TRBJ1-5; D not resolved. The V end was cut by 5 bases, the J end by 5 bases, with 7 bases between. The germline CDR1 and CDR2 sequences are SNHLY and FYNNEI. This CDR3 spans 12 amino acids. In DNA form, the CDR3 reads TGTGCCAGCAGTATAGGAGATCAGCCCCAGCATTTT. It specifies CASSIGDQPQHF. Full variable domain (rest looked up from reference TRBV2 and TRBJ1-5): EPEVTQTPSHQVTQMGQEVILRCVPISNHLYFYWYRQILGQKVEFLVSFYNNEISEKSEIFDDQFSVERPDGSNFTLKIRSTKLEDSAMYFCASSIGDQPQHFGDGTRLSIL.

This chain links TRBV5-1 with TRBJ1-2; D call uncertain. This CDR3 has 15 residues. Germline V CDR1 and CDR2: SGHRS, YFSETQ. Trimming removed 1 base from V and 2 bases from J, with 12 bases in between. This chain's CDR3 is CASSLLVGQNYGYTF. CDR3 coding DNA: TGCGCCAGCAGCTTGTTAGTTGGGCAGAACTATGGCTACACCTTC. Full variable domain (missing parts from reference TRBV5-1 and TRBJ1-2): KAGVTQTPRYLIKTRGQQVTLSCSPISGHRSVSWYQQTPGQGLQFLFEYFSETQRNKGNFPGRFSGRQFSNSRSEMNVSTLELGDSALYLCASSLLVGQNYGYTFGSGTRLTVV.

V and J are TRBV9 and TRBJ1-5; 7 bases line up with TRBD1. The germline gives CDR1 SGDLS, CDR2 YYNGEE. This CDR3 region has 15 residues. Losses at the gene ends were 0 bases for V and 4 bases for J; bases not matched to a gene: 4. CDR3 loop: CASSVEWDSNQPQHF. For the CDR3, the DNA is TGTGCCAGCAGCGTAGAGTGGGACAGTAATCAGCCCCAGCATTTT.

V usage is TRBV28 and J usage is TRBJ2-1; 9 bases fit TRBD2. The germline gives CDR1 MDHEN, CDR2 SYDVKM. This CDR3 spans 15 amino acids. The V segment lost 7 bases and the J segment 5 bases; nucleotides outside the gene matches: 9. This CDR3 is CASTLGLAGNNEQFF. The DNA for the CDR3 is TGTGCCAGCACCTTGGGGCTAGCGGGAAACAATGAGCAGTTCTTC.

The gene calls are TRBV6-5 and TRBJ2-3; a weak D match, TRBD2 (6 bases). Germline V gene data show CDR1 as MNHEY and CDR2 as SVGAGI. This CDR3 region has 15 residues. V shed 3 bases and J shed 5 bases, with 15 bases lying between them. In nucleotides, the CDR3 is TGTGCCAGCAGTTATGCCGGGGGAACCAAAGATACGCAGTATTTT. Protein: CASSYAGGTKDTQYF.

This clone was seen just once. The V gene is TRBV5-1, the J gene TRBJ1-4, with TRBD1 matching 7 bases. The CDR3 covers 17 residues. V shed 0 bases, J shed 10 bases, and the junction held 15 bases outside the gene matches. Germline CDR1 reads SGHRS; CDR2 reads YFSETQ. CDR3 protein: CASSLGSGTALEGKLFF. The CDR3 bases are TGCGCCAGCAGCTTGGGATCCGGGACAGCCCTTGAGGGAAAACTGTTTTTT.

The chain links TRBV5-1 to TRBJ2-1, with TRBD1 matching 9 bases. The junction had 10 bases not matched to a gene; V was cut back by 7 bases and J by 8 bases. The CDR3 is 14 amino acids. Germline assignment: CDR1 SGHRS and CDR2 YFSETQ. CDR3 loop: CASRSGGQGDEQFF. CDR3 coding DNA: TGCGCCAGCCGCTCGGGGGGACAGGGAGATGAGCAGTTCTTC. Looking up the rest from reference TRBV5-1 and TRBJ2-1 gives the full variable domain: KAGVTQTPRYLIKTRGQQVTLSCSPISGHRSVSWYQQTPGQGLQFLFEYFSETQRNKGNFPGRFSGRQFSNSRSEMNVSTLELGDSALYLCASRSGGQGDEQFFGPGTRLTVL.

The genes are TRBV28 and TRBJ1-4; 8 bases are a match to TRBD1. The CDR3 is 15 residues long. Trimming took 5 bases from V and 7 from J; bases not matched to a gene: 9. From germline, CDR1 is MDHEN and CDR2 SYDVKM. The CDR3 sequence is CASSPFRQGTEKLFF. CDR3 sequence (DNA): TGTGCCAGCAGTCCCTTTAGACAGGGGACTGAAAAACTGTTTTTT. The whole variable domain, filled in from reference TRBV28 and TRBJ1-4, reads DVKVTQSSRYLVKRTGEKVFLECVQDMDHENMFWYRQDPGLGLRLIYFSYDVKMKEKGDIPEGYSVSREKKERFSLILESASTNQTSMYLCASSPFRQGTEKLFFGSGTQLSVL.

V and J are TRBV5-1 and TRBJ1-2; 10 bases align to TRBD1. This CDR3 has 18 amino acids. V dropped 2 bases and J dropped 14; count of bases not matched to a gene: 24. Germline V lookup: CDR1 SGHRS, CDR2 YFSETQ. CDR3 amino acids: CASSLTGTGEELRRRGTF. The DNA for the CDR3 is TGCGCCAGCAGCTTAACCGGGACAGGGGAGGAATTAAGAAGGCGAGGGACCTTC.

The rearrangement uses TRBV7-3 and TRBJ2-1; D is undetermined. With 1 base removed from V and 6 bases from J, the gap between germline ends came to 13 bases. Germline V gene sequence: CDR1 SGHTA, CDR2 FQGTGA. This CDR3 has 15 residues. CDR3 DNA sequence: TGTGCCAGCAGCTTAAGCTCCGTCGGCGGCAATGAGCAGTTCTTC. This sequence encodes CASSLSSVGGNEQFF.

The chain joins TRBV7-2 to TRBJ2-1; 8 positions match TRBD2. The CDR3 length is 15 residues. Looked up from germline, CDR1 is SGHTA and CDR2 is FQGNSA. With 3 bases clipped from V and 3 bases from J, the junction kept 4 bases outside the gene matches. The CDR3 DNA is TGTGCCAGCAGCTTGGCTAGCGGGCTCTACAATGAGCAGTTCTTC. Its translation is CASSLASGLYNEQFF.

This clone was observed a few times. The CDR3, as DNA: TGTGCCATCAGCGACTCCAAAAGGGAGAGTTCTGAAAAACTGTTTTTT. Translating gives CAISDSKRESSEKLFF. The V call is TRBV10-3, the J call TRBJ1-4; no definite D call. Trimming pared 6 bases from V and 7 bases from J, leaving 21 bases between. Germline V CDR1 and CDR2: ENHRY, SYGVKD. The CDR3 spans 16 residues.

For this clone: This sample includes further DNA sequences coding for the same CDR3. The CDR3 spells CASSDRGNYGYTF. The CDR3 DNA reads as TGTGCCAGCAGCGACAGGGGAAACTATGGCTACACCTTC. V is TRBV6-6 and J is TRBJ1-2, with 8 bases that match TRBD1. CDR1 is MNHNY and CDR2 is SVGAGI in the germline V gene (reference sequence). This CDR3 has 13 amino acids. After removal of 6 bases from V and 2 bases from J, the junction contained 2 bases not matched to a gene.

The J gene is TRBJ1-4, the V gene TRBV6-1, with D maybe TRBD1 (6 bases). The ends were cut back, 7 bases at V and 11 bases at J, with 17 bases in the middle. Germline-derived CDR1 and CDR2 are MNHNS and SASEGT. This CDR3 has 13 residues. The DNA of the CDR3 is TGTGCCAGCATTCGACAGGTAGATCGGAAACTGTTTTTT. Translation gives CASIRQVDRKLFF.

V gene TRBV11-2 combines with J gene TRBJ1-2; 8 bases are a match to TRBD1. CDR1 and CDR2 from the germline V gene are SGHAT and FQNNGV. CDR3 size: 13 residues. J was trimmed by 8 bases and V by 3 bases; bases with no gene match: 5. This chain's CDR3 is CASSLQGAEGYTF. CDR3 nucleotide sequence: TGTGCCAGCAGCTTGCAGGGGGCGGAGGGCTACACCTTC.

J is TRBJ2-7 and V is TRBV2, with 7 bases fitting TRBD1. This CDR3 comprises 15 residues. With 7 bases clipped from V and 6 bases from J, the junction kept 15 bases outside the gene matches. Per germline, CDR1 SNHLY and CDR2 FYNNEI. The CDR3 region is CASIRLRQGWSEQYF. For the CDR3, the DNA is TGTGCCAGCATTCGCCTGAGACAGGGCTGGAGCGAGCAGTACTTC.

The chain joins TRBV6-5 to TRBJ2-7; possibly TRBD1 for D (6 bases). The CDR3 contains 14 residues. Germline-derived CDR1 and CDR2 are MNHEY and SVGAGI. V was shortened by 8 bases and J by 0 bases, with 14 bases between the two germline ends. The CDR3 protein is CASVPGQSSYEQYF. CDR3 DNA sequence: TGTGCCAGCGTACCGGGACAAAGCTCCTACGAGCAGTACTTC.

The chain is built from TRBV5-1 and TRBJ1-2; tentative D call: TRBD1 (5 bases). The CDR3 has 15 amino acids. CDR1 and CDR2 (germline): SGHRS, YFSETQ. V lost 0 bases and J lost 3, with 12 bases in between. The CDR3, as DNA: TGCGCCAGCAGCTTGGCCATGGGGGGAGACTATGGCTACACCTTC. Encoded protein: CASSLAMGGDYGYTF.

This sequence joins TRBV19 and TRBJ1-2, with 9 bases matching TRBD1. The CDR3 is made up of 16 amino acids. CDR1 and CDR2 from the germline V gene are LNHDA and SQIVND (reference sequence). V was clipped by 1 base and J by 2 bases; unmatched bases: 5. The CDR3 coding sequence is TGTGCCAGTAGTATAGCGGGACAGGGTACCAACTATGGCTACACCTTC. It specifies CASSIAGQGTNYGYTF.

The CDR3 spells CASSGGSYSNQPQHF. DNA of the CDR3: TGTGCCAGCAGTGGGGGGTCCTATAGCAATCAGCCCCAGCATTTT. The J gene is TRBJ1-5, the V gene TRBV28, with D possibly matching TRBD1 (5 bases). V was shortened by 5 bases and J by 0 bases, with 11 bases between the two germline ends. The germline V gene encodes CDR1 MDHEN and CDR2 SYDVKM. The CDR3 is 15 residues long.

Only one count was recorded for this clone. The rearrangement joins TRBV9 to TRBJ1-4; D ambiguous. V lost 2 bases and J lost 5, with 10 bases in between. Germline V gives CDR1 SGDLS, CDR2 YYNGEE. CDR3 length equals 14 residues. CDR3 sequence (DNA): TGTGCCAGCAGCGTCGGTAGCAGCAATGAAAAACTGTTTTTT. Translation: CASSVGSSNEKLFF.

This clone has just a few counts. The rearrangement links TRBV29-1 to TRBJ2-1, with 15 bases lining up with TRBD2. Per the germline V gene, CDR1 is SQVTM and CDR2 is ANQGSEA. The CDR3 has 15 amino acids. The trim removed 6 bases at V and 4 bases at J, leaving 4 bases unmatched. For the CDR3, the DNA is TGCAGCGTGGGGACTAGCGGGAGGAAATACAATGAGCAGTTCTTC. Encoded protein: CSVGTSGRKYNEQFF.